This TCR beta chain was observed in a study of blood T cell repertoires in COVID-19. On the study more broadly: Donors in the United States, Italy and Spain gave samples during acute or convalescent COVID-19.

Repertoires were generated with immunoSEQ multiplex PCR, while TCRdb's copy carries only in-frame clones and drops some. The sample yields approximately 97,000 clones, around 88% seen once. Deletions cut 0 bases from V and 5 bases from J, with 14 bases between. There are 16 residues in the CDR3. Germline V lookup: CDR1 SGHDT, CDR2 YYEEEE. J is TRBJ2-2 and V is TRBV5-6, with D possibly TRBD1 on 5 matching bases. The sequence derives from a man in his fifties or sixties with COVID-19, enrolled during active disease. Sequenced input: peripheral blood. The CDR3: CASSLAWGARTGELFF. CDR3 nucleotide sequence: TGTGCCAGCAGCTTGGCCTGGGGCGCCCGGACCGGGGAGCTGTTTTTT.